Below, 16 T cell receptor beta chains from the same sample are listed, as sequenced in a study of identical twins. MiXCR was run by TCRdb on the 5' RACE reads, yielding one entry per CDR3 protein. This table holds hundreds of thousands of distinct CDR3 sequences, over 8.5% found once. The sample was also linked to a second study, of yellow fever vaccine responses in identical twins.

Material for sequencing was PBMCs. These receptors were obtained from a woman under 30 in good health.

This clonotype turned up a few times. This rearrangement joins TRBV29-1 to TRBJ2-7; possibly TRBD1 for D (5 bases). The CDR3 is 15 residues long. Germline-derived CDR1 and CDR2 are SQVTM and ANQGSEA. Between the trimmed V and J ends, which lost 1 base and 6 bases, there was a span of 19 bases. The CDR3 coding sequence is TGCAGCGTTGAAGGTCGACAAGGCAGGGTCGGCGAGCAGTACTTC. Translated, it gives CSVEGRQGRVGEQYF.

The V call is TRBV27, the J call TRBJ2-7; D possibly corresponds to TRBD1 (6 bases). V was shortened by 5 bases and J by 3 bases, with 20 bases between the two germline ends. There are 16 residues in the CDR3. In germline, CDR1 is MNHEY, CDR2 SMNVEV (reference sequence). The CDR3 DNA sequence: TGTGCCAGCAGTCCCTCCGGTGGGGACACGAACTACGAGCAGTACTTC. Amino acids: CASSPSGGDTNYEQYF.

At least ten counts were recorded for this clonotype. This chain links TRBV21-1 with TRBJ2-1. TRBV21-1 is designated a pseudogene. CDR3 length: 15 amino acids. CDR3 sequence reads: CASSTNSDSYNEQFF. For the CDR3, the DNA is TGTGCCAGCAGCACTAACAGCGACTCCTACAATGAGCAGTTCTTC.

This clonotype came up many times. The CDR3 region has the DNA TGTGCCAGCAGTCCGACATGGGATTACGAGCAGTACTTC. Amino acid sequence: CASSPTWDYEQYF. The genes are TRBV27 and TRBJ2-7; D is undetermined. The CDR3 contains 13 residues. Trimming took off 5 bases at V and 4 bases at J, with 12 bases between the two ends. CDR1 is MNHEY, CDR2 SMNVEV, per germline (reference sequence).

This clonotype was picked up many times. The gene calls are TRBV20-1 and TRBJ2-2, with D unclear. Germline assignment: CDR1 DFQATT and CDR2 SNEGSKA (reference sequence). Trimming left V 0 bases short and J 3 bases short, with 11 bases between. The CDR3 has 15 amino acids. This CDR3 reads CSARDPGYDTGELFF. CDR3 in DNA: TGCAGTGCTAGAGACCCCGGGTATGACACCGGGGAGCTGTTTTTT.

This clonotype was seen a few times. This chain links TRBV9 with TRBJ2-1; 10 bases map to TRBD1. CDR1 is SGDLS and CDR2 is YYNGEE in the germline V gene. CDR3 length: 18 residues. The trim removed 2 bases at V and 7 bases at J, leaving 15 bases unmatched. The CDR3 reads CASSVPQGGDRGGNEQFF. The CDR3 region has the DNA TGTGCCAGCAGCGTCCCCCAGGGCGGGGACAGGGGCGGGAATGAGCAGTTCTTC.

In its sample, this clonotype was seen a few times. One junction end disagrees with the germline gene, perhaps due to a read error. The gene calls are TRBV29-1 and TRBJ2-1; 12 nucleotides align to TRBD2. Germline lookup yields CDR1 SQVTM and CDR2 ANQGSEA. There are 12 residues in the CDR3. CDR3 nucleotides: TGCAGCGTTGGTCTGCTAGCGGGAGGGCCTGTCTTC. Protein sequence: CSVGLLAGGPVF.

CDR3 sequence: CASSSTLGTDTQYF. The DNA of the CDR3 is TGCGCCAGCAGCTCGACTTTGGGCACAGATACGCAGTATTTT. The V and J genes are TRBV5-1 and TRBJ2-3; D is undetermined. V lost 3 bases, J lost 1 base, and 9 bases lay in between. CDR1 and CDR2 from the germline V gene are SGHRS and YFSETQ. The CDR3 covers 14 residues.

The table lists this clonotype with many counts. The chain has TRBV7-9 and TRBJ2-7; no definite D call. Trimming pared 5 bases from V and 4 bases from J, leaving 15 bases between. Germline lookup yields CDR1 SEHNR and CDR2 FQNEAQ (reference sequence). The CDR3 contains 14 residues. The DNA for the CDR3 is TGTGCCAGCAGCGGATTGCTCTCTCTTTACGAGCAGTACTTC. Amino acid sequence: CASSGLLSLYEQYF.

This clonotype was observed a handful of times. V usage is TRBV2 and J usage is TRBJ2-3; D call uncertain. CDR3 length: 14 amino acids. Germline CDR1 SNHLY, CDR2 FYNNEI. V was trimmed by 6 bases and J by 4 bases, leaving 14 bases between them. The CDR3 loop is CASSWDLNADTQYF. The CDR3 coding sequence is TGTGCCAGCAGCTGGGATCTGAACGCAGATACGCAGTATTTT.

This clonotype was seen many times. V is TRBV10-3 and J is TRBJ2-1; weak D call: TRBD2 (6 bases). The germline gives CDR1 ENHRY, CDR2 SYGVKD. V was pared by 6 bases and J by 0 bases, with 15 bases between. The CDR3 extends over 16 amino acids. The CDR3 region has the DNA TGTGCCATCAGAAGGAGCGGGCCCGCCTCCTACAATGAGCAGTTCTTC. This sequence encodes CAIRRSGPASYNEQFF.

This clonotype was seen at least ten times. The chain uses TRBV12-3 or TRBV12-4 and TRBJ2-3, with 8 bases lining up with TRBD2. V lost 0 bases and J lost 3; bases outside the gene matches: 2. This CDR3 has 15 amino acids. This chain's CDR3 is CASSLALAVTDTQYF. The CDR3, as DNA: TGTGCCAGCAGTTTAGCACTAGCGGTTACAGATACGCAGTATTTT.

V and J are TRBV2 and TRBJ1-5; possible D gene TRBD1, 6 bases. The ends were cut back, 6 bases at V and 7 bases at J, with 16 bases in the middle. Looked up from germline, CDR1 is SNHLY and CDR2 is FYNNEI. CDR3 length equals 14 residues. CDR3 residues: CASRTGVVGQPQHF. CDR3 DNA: TGTGCCAGCAGGACAGGTGTGGTAGGGCAGCCCCAGCATTTT.

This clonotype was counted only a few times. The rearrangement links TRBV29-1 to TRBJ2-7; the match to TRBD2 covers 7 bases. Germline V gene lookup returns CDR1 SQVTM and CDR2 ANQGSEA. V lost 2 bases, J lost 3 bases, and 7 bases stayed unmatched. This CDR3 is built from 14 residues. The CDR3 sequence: CSVESGSGGYEQYF. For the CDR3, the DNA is TGCAGCGTTGAATCCGGGTCGGGAGGCTACGAGCAGTACTTC.

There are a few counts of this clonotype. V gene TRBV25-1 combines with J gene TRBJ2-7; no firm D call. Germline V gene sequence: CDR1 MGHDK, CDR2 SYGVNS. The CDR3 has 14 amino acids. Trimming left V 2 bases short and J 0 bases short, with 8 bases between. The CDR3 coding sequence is TGTGCCAGCAGTGAAATAGGGTCCTCCTACGAGCAGTACTTC. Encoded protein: CASSEIGSSYEQYF.

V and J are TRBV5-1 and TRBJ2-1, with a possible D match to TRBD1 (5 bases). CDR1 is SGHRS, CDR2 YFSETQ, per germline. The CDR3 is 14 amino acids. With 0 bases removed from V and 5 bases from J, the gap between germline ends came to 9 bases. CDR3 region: CASSLGLGDNEQFF. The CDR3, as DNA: TGCGCCAGCAGCTTGGGGCTAGGGGACAATGAGCAGTTCTTC.